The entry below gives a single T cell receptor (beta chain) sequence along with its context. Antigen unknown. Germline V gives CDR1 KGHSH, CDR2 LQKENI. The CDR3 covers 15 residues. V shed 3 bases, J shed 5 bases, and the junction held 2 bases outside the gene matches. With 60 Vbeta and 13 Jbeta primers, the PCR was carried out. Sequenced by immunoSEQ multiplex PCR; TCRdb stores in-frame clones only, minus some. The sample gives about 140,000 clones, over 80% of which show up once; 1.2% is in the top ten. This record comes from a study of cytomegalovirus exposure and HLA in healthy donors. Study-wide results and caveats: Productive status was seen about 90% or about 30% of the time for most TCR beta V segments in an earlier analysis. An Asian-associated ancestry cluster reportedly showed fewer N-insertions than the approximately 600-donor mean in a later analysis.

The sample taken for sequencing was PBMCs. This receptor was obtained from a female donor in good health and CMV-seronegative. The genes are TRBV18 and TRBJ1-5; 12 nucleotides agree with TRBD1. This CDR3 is CASSPGTGGHQPQHF. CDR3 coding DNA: TGTGCCAGCTCACCCGGGACAGGGGGCCATCAGCCCCAGCATTTT.